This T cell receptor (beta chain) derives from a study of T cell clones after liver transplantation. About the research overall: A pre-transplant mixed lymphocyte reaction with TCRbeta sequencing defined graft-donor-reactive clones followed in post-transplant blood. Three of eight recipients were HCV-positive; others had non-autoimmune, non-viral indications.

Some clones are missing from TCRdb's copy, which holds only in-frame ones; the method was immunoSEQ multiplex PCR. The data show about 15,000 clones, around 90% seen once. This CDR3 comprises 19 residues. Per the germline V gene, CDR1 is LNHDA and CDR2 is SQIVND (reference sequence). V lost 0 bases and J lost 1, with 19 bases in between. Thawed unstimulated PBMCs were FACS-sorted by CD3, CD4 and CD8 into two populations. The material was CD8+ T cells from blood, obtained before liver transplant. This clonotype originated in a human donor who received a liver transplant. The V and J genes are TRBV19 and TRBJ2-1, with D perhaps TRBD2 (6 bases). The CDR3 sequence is CASSIDSRDSGGSYNEQFF. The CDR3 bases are TGTGCCAGTAGTATAGATTCCCGGGATTCCGGGGGTTCCTACAATGAGCAGTTCTTC.